This T cell receptor (beta chain) emerged from a study of identical twins. Trimming shortened V by 1 base and J by 7 bases, and 8 bases separated the two germline ends. The germline gives CDR1 LNHDA, CDR2 SQIVND (reference sequence). The CDR3 is 13 residues long. In TCRdb, the 5' RACE reads were re-called with MiXCR into one record per CDR3 protein. The table shows nearly 900,000 distinct CDR3 sequences, with roughly an eighth occurring only once. This clonotype was observed a few times. Healthy Caucasians supplied all donations. These records were also assigned to another study, of yellow fever vaccine responses in identical twins.

This rearrangement joins TRBV19 to TRBJ2-1, with D possibly being TRBD1 (6 bases). What was sequenced was PBMCs. The TCR originated in a woman aged 18-29 years in good health. The CDR3 nucleotides are TGTGCCAGTAGTATAGGCAGGGGTAATGAGCAGTTCTTC. The encoded protein is CASSIGRGNEQFF.